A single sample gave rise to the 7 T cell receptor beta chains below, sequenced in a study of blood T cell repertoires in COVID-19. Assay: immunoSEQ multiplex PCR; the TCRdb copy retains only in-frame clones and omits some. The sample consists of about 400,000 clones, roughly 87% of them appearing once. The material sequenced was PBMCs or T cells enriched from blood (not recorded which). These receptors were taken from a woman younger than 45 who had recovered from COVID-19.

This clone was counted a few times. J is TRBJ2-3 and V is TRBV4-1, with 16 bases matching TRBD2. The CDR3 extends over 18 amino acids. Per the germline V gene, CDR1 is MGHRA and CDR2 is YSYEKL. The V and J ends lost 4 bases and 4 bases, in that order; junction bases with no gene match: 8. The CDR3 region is CASSRLGTSGRGADTQYF. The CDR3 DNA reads TGCGCCAGCAGCCGTCTGGGGACTAGCGGGAGGGGGGCAGATACGCAGTATTTT.

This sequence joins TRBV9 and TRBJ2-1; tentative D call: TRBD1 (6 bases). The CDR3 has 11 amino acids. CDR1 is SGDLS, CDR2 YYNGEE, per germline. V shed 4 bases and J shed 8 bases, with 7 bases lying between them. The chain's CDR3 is CASSSGDEQFF. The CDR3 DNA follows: TGTGCCAGCAGCTCAGGGGATGAGCAGTTCTTC.

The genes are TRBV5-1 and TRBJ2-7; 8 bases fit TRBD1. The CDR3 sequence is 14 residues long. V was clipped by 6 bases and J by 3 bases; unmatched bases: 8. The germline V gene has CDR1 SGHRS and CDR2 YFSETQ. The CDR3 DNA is TGCGCCAGCAACCAGGGGGCTGGGAGCTACGAGCAGTACTTC. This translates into CASNQGAGSYEQYF.

CDR3 nucleotide sequence: TGCGCCAGCAGCCTAGGGGCAACTGAAGCTTTCTTT. Protein product: CASSLGATEAFF. The chain is built from TRBV4-1 and TRBJ1-1; D may be TRBD1 (5 bases). V shed 4 bases and J shed 5 bases, with 8 bases lying between them. Germline V gives CDR1 MGHRA, CDR2 YSYEKL. This CDR3 comprises 12 residues.

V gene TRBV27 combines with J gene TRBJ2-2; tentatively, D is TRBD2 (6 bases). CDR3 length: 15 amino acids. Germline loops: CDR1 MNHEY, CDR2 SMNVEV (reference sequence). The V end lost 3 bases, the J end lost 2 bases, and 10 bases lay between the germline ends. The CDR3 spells CASSFVAVNTGELFF. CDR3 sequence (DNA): TGTGCCAGCAGTTTCGTAGCGGTTAACACCGGGGAGCTGTTTTTT.

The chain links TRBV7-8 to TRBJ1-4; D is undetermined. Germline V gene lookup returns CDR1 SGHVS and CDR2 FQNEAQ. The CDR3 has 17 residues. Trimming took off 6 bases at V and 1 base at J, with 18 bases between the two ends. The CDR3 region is CASSPSGYPVTNEKLFF. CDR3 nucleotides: TGTGCCAGCAGTCCTAGTGGGTATCCTGTAACTAATGAAAAACTGTTTTTT.

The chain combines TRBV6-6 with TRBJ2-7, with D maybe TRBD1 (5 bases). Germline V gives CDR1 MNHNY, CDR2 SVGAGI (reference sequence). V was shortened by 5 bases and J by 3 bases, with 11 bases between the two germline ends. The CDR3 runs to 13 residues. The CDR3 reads CASSLDRNYEQYF. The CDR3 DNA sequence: TGTGCCAGCAGTCTAGACAGAAACTACGAGCAGTACTTC.